Each of the 18 T cell receptor beta chains below was sequenced from the same sample in a study of regulatory T cells in long-lasting Graves disease. Library construction for TCR beta used iRepertoire HTBI primers and Arm-PCR of CDR3 regions. One entry per CDR3 protein results from TCRdb running MiXCR on the multiplex PCR reads. The sample includes about 450,000 distinct CDR3 sequences, 20% to 25% of them seen just once. Time point noted: persistent/refractory GD, antithyroid drugs over 5 years with positive TRAb. After RNA was extracted from PBMCs, the TCR library was made from it. This material consisted of peripheral blood mononuclear cells (PBMCs), taken when the disease was refractory, from a patient treated with antithyroid drugs. These receptors all come from a female donor with Graves disease.

The chain links TRBV29-1 to TRBJ2-2; no clear D gene. The CDR3 is 12 residues long. The V and J ends lost 6 bases and 3 bases respectively, with 8 bases between them. Germline lookup yields CDR1 SQVTM and CDR2 ANQGSEA. CDR3 amino acids: CSVSGDTGELFF. The CDR3 DNA sequence: TGCAGCGTGAGTGGGGACACCGGGGAGCTGTTTTTT.

This clonotype turned up a few times. The rearrangement links TRBV5-1 to TRBJ2-7; D remains unclear. The germline gives CDR1 SGHRS, CDR2 YFSETQ. V was trimmed by 0 bases and J by 0 bases, leaving 10 bases between them. The CDR3 sequence is 15 residues long. The CDR3 bases are TGCGCCAGCAGCTTGGATTCCCTAACCTCCTACGAGCAGTACTTC. Amino acids: CASSLDSLTSYEQYF.

This clonotype was seen a handful of times. V is TRBV5-5 and J is TRBJ2-7; 7 bases map to TRBD1. The J segment lost 4 bases and the V segment lost 4 bases, leaving 8 bases of the junction unmatched. There are 14 residues in the CDR3. The germline V gene has CDR1 SGHKS and CDR2 YYEKEE (reference sequence). CDR3 in DNA: TGTGCCAGCAGCCCCGGGACAGAAAATTACGAGCAGTACTTC. It encodes CASSPGTENYEQYF.

Note on this clonotype: The missing conserved phenylalanine or tryptophan at the end of this CDR3 makes a read error likely. The rearrangement uses TRBV6-5 and TRBJ2-5, with a tentative D call TRBD2 (5 bases). Trimming removed 2 bases from V and 2 bases from J, with 15 bases in between. The CDR3 sequence is 16 residues long. Germline values: CDR1 MNHEY, CDR2 SVGAGI. The CDR3 region has the DNA TGTGCCAGCAGTTACGGCCTAGCTGGGCTTCAAGAGACCCAGTACCTC. Translation: CASSYGLAGLQETQYL.

The chain recombines TRBV27 with TRBJ2-1; TRBD1 might be the D (5 bases). The V end was cut by 6 bases, the J end by 4 bases, with 19 bases between. Germline CDR1 and CDR2: MNHEY and SMNVEV (reference sequence). The CDR3 spans 16 residues. The CDR3 is CASRSMLGAQYNEQFF. Written as DNA, the CDR3 is TGTGCCAGCAGGAGTATGTTAGGGGCTCAATACAATGAGCAGTTCTTC.

This clonotype was seen only a few times. The V call is TRBV5-6, the J call TRBJ2-7; TRBD2 aligns across 7 bases. V trimming: 0 bases; J trimming: 6 bases; junction bases outside the gene matches: 15. This CDR3 contains 17 residues. Germline loops: CDR1 SGHDT, CDR2 YYEEEE. CDR3 sequence reads: CASSLGSFVGGPREQYF. The CDR3 DNA is TGTGCCAGCAGCTTGGGGTCCTTTGTGGGAGGGCCTCGCGAGCAGTACTTC.

CDR3 coding DNA: TGCAGCGTTGAAGGCAGCGGGTATAGCACAGATACGCAGTATTTT. It is translated as CSVEGSGYSTDTQYF. V gene TRBV29-1 combines with J gene TRBJ2-3; tentative D call: TRBD2 (6 bases). V gave up 1 base and J gave up 0 bases, with 11 bases separating them. Per the germline V gene, CDR1 is SQVTM and CDR2 is ANQGSEA. The length of the CDR3 is 15 residues.

This clonotype occurred a few times. The V and J genes are TRBV30 and TRBJ2-7; D call uncertain. The CDR3 runs 14 residues. Looked up from germline, CDR1 is GTSNPN and CDR2 is SVGIG (reference sequence). V lost 0 bases and J lost 1, with 10 bases in between. The CDR3 is CAWSVPYSSYEQYF. In nucleotides, the CDR3 is TGTGCCTGGAGTGTACCCTACAGTTCCTACGAGCAGTACTTC.

The chain is built from TRBV4-1 and TRBJ1-1; maybe TRBD1 (5 bases). Trimming took 4 bases from V and 2 from J, leaving 14 bases between them. Germline CDR1 MGHRA, CDR2 YSYEKL. This CDR3 has 15 residues. The CDR3 nucleotides are TGCGCCAGCAGCCCGGTTTGGGGCAGCAACACTGAAGCTTTCTTT. Translating gives CASSPVWGSNTEAFF.

This clonotype was seen only a few times. CDR3 nucleotide sequence: TGTGCCACCAGCGGAGTGGGAGGGGACAATTCACCCCTCCACTTT. Protein: CATSGVGGDNSPLHF. J is TRBJ1-6 and V is TRBV15; D might be TRBD1 (5 bases). Trimming left V 5 bases short and J 7 bases short, with 15 bases between. The CDR3 extends over 15 amino acids. Germline V lookup: CDR1 LNHNV, CDR2 YYDKDF (reference sequence).

The table lists this clonotype with a few counts. This chain joins TRBV28 and TRBJ1-1, with D uncertain. The length of the CDR3 is 13 residues. With 1 base removed from V and 6 bases from J, the gap between germline ends came to 9 bases. The germline gives CDR1 MDHEN, CDR2 SYDVKM. The CDR3, as DNA: TGTGCCAGCAGTTTATCCCAGGTAGCTGAAGCTTTCTTT. Translation: CASSLSQVAEAFF. The whole variable domain, filled in from reference TRBV28 and TRBJ1-1, reads DVKVTQSSRYLVKRTGEKVFLECVQDMDHENMFWYRQDPGLGLRLIYFSYDVKMKEKGDIPEGYSVSREKKERFSLILESASTNQTSMYLCASSLSQVAEAFFGQGTRLTVV.

This clonotype was recorded at least ten times. V usage is TRBV28 and J usage is TRBJ2-2, with D perhaps matching TRBD1 (5 bases). V lost 5 bases and J 3 bases, leaving 10 bases between the germline ends. The CDR3 is made up of 14 amino acids. Germline CDR1 and CDR2: MDHEN and SYDVKM. CDR3 bases: TGTGCCAGCAGTCCGAGACAGTACACCGGGGAGCTGTTTTTT. It encodes CASSPRQYTGELFF. The complete variable domain, with remaining parts taken from reference TRBV28 and TRBJ2-2, reads DVKVTQSSRYLVKRTGEKVFLECVQDMDHENMFWYRQDPGLGLRLIYFSYDVKMKEKGDIPEGYSVSREKKERFSLILESASTNQTSMYLCASSPRQYTGELFFGEGSRLTVL.

This clonotype has ten or more counts. This chain links TRBV7-2 with TRBJ1-1, with a tentative D call TRBD1 (6 bases). The CDR3 loop spans 14 amino acids. With 8 bases removed from V and 5 bases from J, the gap between germline ends came to 18 bases. Germline-derived CDR1 and CDR2 are SGHTA and FQGNSA. As DNA, the CDR3 is TGTGCCAGCCACACAGGGCGTAGAGGAACTGAAGCTTTCTTT. Its protein product is CASHTGRRGTEAFF.

At least ten counts were recorded for this clonotype. The CDR3 is CASSLVAGHETQYF. The CDR3 nucleotides are TGTGCCAGCAGCTTGGTAGCGGGACACGAGACCCAGTACTTC. The chain joins TRBV7-2 to TRBJ2-5; TRBD2 agrees at 8 bases. Trimming took 3 bases from V and 5 from J; bases not matched to a gene: 5. Germline lookup yields CDR1 SGHTA and CDR2 FQGNSA. This CDR3 is 14 amino acids long.

Only a few counts were recorded for this clonotype. The V call is TRBV12-3 or TRBV12-4, the J call TRBJ1-2; TRBD1 agrees at 8 bases. Trimming removed 5 bases from V and 5 bases from J; junction bases left unmatched: 7. CDR3 length: 14 amino acids. CDR3 sequence: CASSLWTGRYGYTF. The CDR3, as DNA: TGTGCCAGCAGTCTTTGGACAGGGAGGTATGGCTACACCTTC.

V is TRBV20-1 and J is TRBJ2-3; 12 bases align to TRBD2. CDR1 and CDR2 from the germline V gene are DFQATT and SNEGSKA (reference sequence). There are 14 residues in the CDR3. The ends lost 5 bases at V and 0 bases at J; junction bases unmatched: 0. This chain's CDR3 is CSAGTSGSTDTQYF. The DNA for the CDR3 is TGCAGTGCTGGGACTAGCGGGAGCACAGATACGCAGTATTTT.

Only a few counts were recorded for this clonotype. The chain links TRBV7-9 to TRBJ1-1; D call uncertain. The germline V gene has CDR1 SEHNR and CDR2 FQNEAQ (reference sequence). The length of the CDR3 is 14 residues. With 1 base removed from V and 3 bases from J, the gap between germline ends came to 9 bases. CDR3 nucleotide sequence: TGTGCCAGCAGCTTAGGCAGAGTTGACACTGAAGCTTTCTTT. Amino acid sequence: CASSLGRVDTEAFF.

The chain carries TRBV9 and TRBJ2-2; a weak D match, TRBD1 (5 bases). Germline V CDR1 and CDR2: SGDLS, YYNGEE. The CDR3 is made up of 14 amino acids. V lost 3 bases and J lost 7, with 13 bases in between. CDR3 DNA: TGTGCCAGCAGCGGAACCAGGGATGACGGGGAGCTGTTTTTT. Amino acids: CASSGTRDDGELFF.